The source of this TCR beta chain is a study of T cell repertoires in cytomegalovirus infection. Overall study results and limits: The response measured ex vivo was dominated by TCR beta clonotypes (HLA-C-restricted and CMV-specific).

This clonotype came up a few times. As yet, its antigen is unknown. Each CDR3 protein gets one entry after TCRdb re-called the reads with MiXCR. In the table there are about 400,000 distinct CDR3 sequences, 15% to 20% of which are singletons. The J segment lost 4 bases and the V segment lost 6 bases, leaving 6 bases of the junction unmatched. The CDR3 loop spans 14 amino acids. Germline CDR1 reads SSHAT; CDR2 reads FNYEAQ (reference sequence). The source is a human donor in good health (CMV status not recorded). Some clones in this sample may be carry-over from other donors' samples. J is TRBJ2-5 and V is TRBV7-7, with 9 nucleotides matching TRBD2. Input material: PBMCs. CDR3 sequence (DNA): TGTGCCAGCAGTGTTGGGACTAGCCCAGAGACCCAGTACTTC. It specifies CASSVGTSPETQYF.